These 25 T cell receptor beta chains were sequenced from one sample in a study of blood T cell repertoires in COVID-19. Generated by immunoSEQ multiplex PCR, the TCRdb table keeps only in-frame clones and is missing some. The sample carries about 220,000 clones, around 84% recorded once. Sequences were obtained from peripheral blood. These receptors originate from a human donor in a cohort sampled during active COVID-19.

The chain links TRBV19 to TRBJ2-3, with a possible D match to TRBD1 (6 bases). Trimming shortened V by 7 bases and J by 2 bases, and 16 bases separated the two germline ends. The CDR3 has 15 amino acids. Per germline, CDR1 LNHDA and CDR2 SQIVND (reference sequence). CDR3 protein: CASKRIQGFTDTQYF. As DNA, the CDR3 is TGTGCCAGTAAGAGGATTCAGGGGTTCACAGATACGCAGTATTTT.

This chain joins TRBV5-4 and TRBJ1-2; a weak D match, TRBD1 (6 bases). The CDR3 covers 12 residues. Trimming shortened V by 3 bases and J by 4 bases, and 7 bases separated the two germline ends. Germline CDR1 and CDR2: SGHNT and YYREEE (reference sequence). CDR3 DNA: TGTGCCAGCAGCTCGGACAGCTATGGCTACACCTTC. This sequence encodes CASSSDSYGYTF.

V usage is TRBV7-9 and J usage is TRBJ2-1, with 7 bases aligning to TRBD1. This CDR3 region has 15 residues. V shed 1 base and J 4 bases; nucleotides not matched to a gene: 4. Per germline, CDR1 SEHNR and CDR2 FQNEAQ (reference sequence). CDR3 residues: CASSLDRGSYNEQFF. In nucleotides, the CDR3 is TGTGCCAGCAGCTTAGACAGGGGTAGTTACAATGAGCAGTTCTTC.

On this clone: Other DNA sequences in the same sample also yield this CDR3. The chain combines TRBV7-9 with TRBJ2-7; the D gene is possibly TRBD1 (5 bases). V was shortened by 3 bases and J by 3 bases, with 9 bases between the two germline ends. The germline V gene encodes CDR1 SEHNR and CDR2 FQNEAQ (reference sequence). This CDR3 is 13 amino acids long. In nucleotides, the CDR3 is TGTGCCAGCAGCTTTGACAGTTTCTACGAGCAGTACTTC. It specifies CASSFDSFYEQYF.

The chain links TRBV19 to TRBJ1-6, with TRBD1 identical over 9 bases. V lost 5 bases to trimming and J lost 10 bases; unmatched junction nucleotides: 6. CDR1 and CDR2 from the germline V gene are LNHDA and SQIVND (reference sequence). The CDR3 covers 14 residues. The CDR3 nucleotides are TGTGCCAGTAGTCTCCAGGACAGGGGATCACCCCTCCACTTT. Residues: CASSLQDRGSPLHF.

The count of this clone is one. CDR3 sequence reads: CASSQRGQETQYF. The CDR3 DNA follows: TGTGCCAGCAGCCAGCGAGGACAAGAGACCCAGTACTTC. The rearrangement uses TRBV7-9 and TRBJ2-5; D call uncertain. V was shortened by 5 bases and J by 2 bases, with 9 bases between the two germline ends. In germline, CDR1 is SEHNR, CDR2 FQNEAQ (reference sequence). The length of the CDR3 is 13 residues.

This rearrangement joins TRBV6-5 to TRBJ1-4; TRBD1 aligns across 7 bases. Germline loops: CDR1 MNHEY, CDR2 SVGAGI. The CDR3 sequence is 15 residues long. V lost 5 bases and J lost 7; bases outside the gene matches: 10. The CDR3: CASSRFKQGSEKLFF. The DNA of the CDR3 is TGTGCCAGCAGTCGGTTCAAACAGGGGAGTGAAAAACTGTTTTTT.

The chain is built from TRBV5-5 and TRBJ1-5; TRBD1 might be the D (6 bases). V was pared by 4 bases and J by 4 bases, with 15 bases between. Germline V gene data show CDR1 as SGHKS and CDR2 as YYEKEE (reference sequence). The CDR3 covers 15 residues. CDR3 amino acids: CASSVAGVGNQPQHF. CDR3 bases: TGTGCCAGCAGCGTTGCAGGGGTAGGTAATCAGCCCCAGCATTTT.

This clone has more than one count but fewer than ten. This chain links TRBV5-4 with TRBJ2-2; D is undetermined. Deletions cut 1 base from V and 0 bases from J, with 10 bases between. Germline V gene lookup returns CDR1 SGHNT and CDR2 YYREEE (reference sequence). This CDR3 comprises 16 residues. The CDR3 protein is CASSLKVLANTGELFF. In nucleotides, the CDR3 is TGTGCCAGCAGCTTGAAGGTCCTAGCGAACACCGGGGAGCTGTTTTTT.

The J gene is TRBJ2-7, the V gene TRBV29-1, with D tentatively TRBD1 (5 bases). Germline V gene lookup returns CDR1 SQVTM and CDR2 ANQGSEA. V lost 7 bases to trimming and J lost 6 bases, with 16 bases between them. This CDR3 has 12 residues. The CDR3 bases are TGCAGCGGCTCCGAGACAGAATCCGAGCAGTACTTC. This translates into CSGSETESEQYF.

This sequence joins TRBV9 and TRBJ2-3; TRBD2 matches at 10 bases. Germline trimming cut 3 bases from V and 2 bases from J; bases unmatched to any gene: 9. The germline CDR1 and CDR2 sequences are SGDLS and YYNGEE. The CDR3 totals 17 residues. Here the CDR3 reads CASSASGLAEITDTQYF. In DNA form, the CDR3 reads TGTGCCAGCAGCGCATCAGGACTAGCGGAGATCACAGATACGCAGTATTTT. The complete variable domain, with remaining parts taken from reference TRBV9 and TRBJ2-3, reads DSGVTQTPKHLITATGQRVTLRCSPRSGDLSVYWYQQSLDQGLQFLIQYYNGEERAKGNILERFSAQQFPDLHSELNLSSLELGDSALYFCASSASGLAEITDTQYFGPGTRLTVL.

The chain joins TRBV6-6 to TRBJ1-5; 8 bases fit TRBD1. Germline trimming cut 4 bases from V and 2 bases from J; bases unmatched to any gene: 7. Germline V gene lookup returns CDR1 MNHNY and CDR2 SVGAGI (reference sequence). The CDR3 loop spans 16 amino acids. The CDR3 DNA reads TGTGCCAGCAGTTCAAGTGGGGGACAGGGCAATCAGCCCCAGCATTTT. This encodes CASSSSGGQGNQPQHF.

This chain links TRBV28 with TRBJ2-7; TRBD2 aligns across 8 bases. J lost 3 bases, V lost 3 bases, and 7 bases had no gene match. Germline V gives CDR1 MDHEN, CDR2 SYDVKM. This CDR3 comprises 15 residues. The chain's CDR3 is CASSLVGRALYEQYF. CDR3 nucleotide sequence: TGTGCCAGCAGTTTGGTCGGGAGGGCACTCTACGAGCAGTACTTC.

V usage is TRBV29-1 and J usage is TRBJ1-1, with D possibly TRBD1 on 6 matching bases. The CDR3 sequence is 13 residues long. Trimming removed 4 bases from V and 3 bases from J, with 12 bases in between. Germline V lookup: CDR1 SQVTM, CDR2 ANQGSEA. The CDR3 loop is CSVATGYYTEAFF. The CDR3 nucleotides read TGCAGCGTTGCTACAGGGTATTACACTGAAGCTTTCTTT.

This sequence joins TRBV19 and TRBJ1-3; D is undetermined. This CDR3 contains 16 residues. V was trimmed by 9 bases and J by 0 bases, leaving 18 bases between them. Germline values: CDR1 LNHDA, CDR2 SQIVND (reference sequence). The CDR3 here is CASRASGSLSGNTIYF. The CDR3 region has the DNA TGTGCCAGCAGAGCTTCCGGGTCCCTCTCTGGAAACACCATATATTTT. Using reference TRBV19 and TRBJ1-3 for the parts outside the CDR3, the full variable domain is DGGITQSPKYLFRKEGQNVTLSCEQNLNHDAMYWYRQDPGQGLRLIYYSQIVNDFQKGDIAEGYSVSREKKESFPLTVTSAQKNPTAFYLCASRASGSLSGNTIYFGEGSWLTVV.

V usage is TRBV11-3 and J usage is TRBJ2-7, with D possibly being TRBD1 (6 bases). The V gene lost 2 bases and the J gene lost 5 bases, with 10 bases spanning the gap. The germline V gene has CDR1 SGHNT and CDR2 YENEEA. The CDR3 is 13 residues long. Here the CDR3 reads CASSLNRENEQYF. The CDR3 bases are TGTGCCAGCAGCTTAAACAGGGAAAACGAGCAGTACTTC.

The gene calls are TRBV7-9 and TRBJ1-2; D call uncertain. The CDR3 consists of 12 residues. Trimming took off 5 bases at V and 7 bases at J, with 11 bases between the two ends. Germline V gene data show CDR1 as SEHNR and CDR2 as FQNEAQ (reference sequence). In nucleotides, the CDR3 is TGTGCCAGCAGCCCGCGGGTGGGTGGCTACACCTTC. Translating it yields CASSPRVGGYTF. Variable domain in full (rest from reference TRBV7-9 and TRBJ1-2): DTGVSQNPRHKITKRGQNVTFRCDPISEHNRLYWYRQTLGQGPEFLTYFQNEAQLEKSRLLSDRFSAERPKGSFSTLEIQRTEQGDSAMYLCASSPRVGGYTFGSGTRLTVV.

This rearrangement joins TRBV20-1 to TRBJ2-1, with D perhaps matching TRBD2 (5 bases). From germline, CDR1 is DFQATT and CDR2 SNEGSKA (reference sequence). The CDR3 has 11 amino acids. The V end was cut by 1 base, the J end by 10 bases, with 8 bases between. CDR3: CSARVRREQFF. The CDR3 region has the DNA TGCAGTGCTAGAGTTAGGAGGGAGCAGTTCTTC.

Notes on this clone: The junction does not match germline at one end; this may be a read error. This rearrangement joins TRBV7-7 to TRBJ2-1, with 11 bases lining up with TRBD2. The CDR3 is made up of 15 amino acids. CDR1 and CDR2 (germline): SSHAT, FNYEAQ (reference sequence). CDR3 amino acids: CASSLGPSGGNEQFF. CDR3 DNA sequence: TGTGCTAGCAGCTTAGGGCCTAGCGGGGGGAATGAGCAGTTCTTC.

This clone was recorded a few times. The rearrangement uses TRBV7-3 and TRBJ2-2, with 12 bases identical to TRBD2. J lost 4 bases, V lost 4 bases, and 7 bases had no gene match. Germline CDR1 reads SGHTA; CDR2 reads FQGTGA. This CDR3 contains 17 residues. CDR3 in DNA: TGTGCCAGCAGCTCGTCCGGACTAGCGGGGCCCACCGGGGAGCTGTTTTTT. It codes for CASSSSGLAGPTGELFF.

V is TRBV28 and J is TRBJ1-2; D perhaps matches TRBD1 (5 bases). V was cut by 5 bases and J by 0 bases, with 16 bases left in between. The CDR3 loop spans 16 amino acids. Germline V gene lookup returns CDR1 MDHEN and CDR2 SYDVKM. CDR3 protein: CASSIPVGGANYGYTF. The CDR3, as DNA: TGTGCCAGCAGTATCCCCGTGGGGGGAGCTAACTATGGCTACACCTTC.

The CDR3 sequence: CAIRSFVGSSYEQYF. Here the CDR3 DNA reads TGTGCCATCAGAAGTTTCGTCGGGAGCTCCTACGAGCAGTACTTC. This chain uses TRBV10-3 with TRBJ2-7; possibly TRBD2 for D (6 bases). Looked up from germline, CDR1 is ENHRY and CDR2 is SYGVKD. The CDR3 consists of 15 residues. V lost 6 bases and J 0 bases, leaving 15 bases between the germline ends.

About this clone: The junction does not match germline at one end; this may be a read error. The chain recombines TRBV7-7 with TRBJ2-5; TRBD1 is a possible D gene (5 bases). The germline CDR1 and CDR2 sequences are SSHAT and FNYEAQ (reference sequence). CDR3 length: 16 residues. CDR3 residues: CASSLGAGNGLETQYF. The CDR3 DNA is TGTGCTAGCAGCTTAGGTGCAGGGAATGGTTTGGAGACCCAGTACTTC.

V is TRBV28 and J is TRBJ1-5; 11 bases are a match to TRBD1. This CDR3 comprises 17 residues. Germline assignment: CDR1 MDHEN and CDR2 SYDVKM. V was pared by 5 bases and J by 7 bases, with 13 bases of the junction left unmatched. The CDR3 DNA reads as TGTGCCAGCAGTCCCTCTTTGGACAGGGGGCGCGTACAGCCCCAGCATTTT. Its translation: CASSPSLDRGRVQPQHF.

This clone was observed a few times. The rearrangement uses TRBV30 and TRBJ1-1; perhaps TRBD1 as D (5 bases). CDR1 is GTSNPN, CDR2 SVGIG, per germline (reference sequence). The CDR3 totals 12 residues. The V and J ends lost 4 bases and 1 base respectively, with 7 bases between them. The CDR3 DNA is TGTGCCTGGATGACAGCGAACACTGAAGCTTTCTTT. Amino acid sequence: CAWMTANTEAFF.